This T cell receptor beta chain is from a study of T cell changes during pregnancy in multiple sclerosis. This clone was seen just once. The method was immunoSEQ multiplex PCR; TCRdb's version includes in-frame clones alone and lacks a portion of them. The sample has 65,000 to 85,000 clones, 94% seen once; the top ten hold more than 0.85%. The germline V gene has CDR1 SGHVS and CDR2 FNYEAQ. This CDR3 is built from 22 residues. Trimming at V came to 4 bases and at J to 1 base, leaving 22 bases not matched to a gene. The chain combines TRBV7-6 with TRBJ2-3; TRBD1 agrees at 11 bases. The input for sequencing was peripheral blood, taken in the second trimester of pregnancy. The sequence came from a female donor in good health, enrolled as a control in a pregnancy study. CDR3 sequence reads: CASSSRLGRRDRGRERTDTQYF. CDR3 coding DNA: TGTGCCAGCAGCTCACGGCTGGGTCGTCGGGACAGGGGGAGGGAGCGCACAGATACGCAGTATTTT.